A single sample gave rise to the 6 T cell receptor beta chains below, sequenced in a study of blood T cell repertoires in COVID-19 (dated by TCRdb to 2020 to 2021). The library relied on the immunoSEQ multiplex PCR assay. Imported from immuneACCESS, the table was reduced by TCRdb to in-frame sequences with V and J called. These copies leave out some clones; in studies compared against another copy, an unresolved V gene accounts for under half, and the cause of the remainder is not known. Within this sample are fewer than 350,000 clones, with 70% to 90% of them counted one time only. The ten biggest clones cover approximately 8.5% of the sample. The sample taken for sequencing was peripheral blood. These receptor sequences come from a young man with active or convalescent COVID-19.

This clone was observed a few times. The V and J genes are TRBV3-1 (or the pseudogene TRBV3-2) and TRBJ1-1, with no clear D. CDR3 length equals 13 residues. V lost 1 base to trimming and J lost 8 bases, with 11 bases between them. From germline, CDR1 is LGHDT and CDR2 YNNKEL (reference sequence). The CDR3 sequence is CASSQGSKEEAFF. Written as DNA, the CDR3 is TGTGCCAGCAGCCAAGGGTCTAAGGAGGAAGCTTTCTTT.

The J gene is TRBJ1-6, the V gene TRBV7-9; possibly TRBD1 for D (5 bases). The CDR3 is made up of 13 amino acids. Germline assignment: CDR1 SEHNR and CDR2 FQNEAQ (reference sequence). Trimming removed 6 bases at V and 11 bases at J, with 14 bases between. In nucleotides, the CDR3 is TGTGCCAGCAGTTCTAATGGGGGGGCACCCCTCCACTTT. Translated: CASSSNGGAPLHF.

The J gene is TRBJ2-7, the V gene TRBV6-5, with 9 bases identical to TRBD1. Germline CDR1 reads MNHEY; CDR2 reads SVGAGI. CDR3 length: 15 residues. With V trimmed by 5 bases and J by 2 bases, 7 bases remained unmatched. CDR3 nucleotides: TGTGCCAGCAGTCCGAGGACAGGGGCAACCTACGAGCAGTACTTC. Protein sequence: CASSPRTGATYEQYF.

V usage is TRBV5-3 and J usage is TRBJ1-2, with D tentatively TRBD1 (6 bases). TRBV5-3 carries the ORF label, with uncertain function. The CDR3 sequence is 13 residues long. V shed 4 bases and J shed 4 bases, with 11 bases lying between them. CDR3: CARSLTGFYGYTF. DNA of the CDR3: TGTGCCAGAAGCCTTACAGGGTTCTATGGCTACACCTTC.

This rearrangement joins TRBV3-1 (or the pseudogene TRBV3-2) to TRBJ2-7, with no clear D. V was clipped by 0 bases and J by 1 base, with 4 bases between them. The length of the CDR3 is 13 residues. Looked up from germline, CDR1 is LGHDT and CDR2 is YNNKEL (reference sequence). Here the CDR3 DNA reads TGTGCCAGCAGCCAAGAGAGGTCCTACGAGCAGTACTTC. Translated: CASSQERSYEQYF.

This rearrangement joins TRBV14 to TRBJ2-3; no clear D. Trimming shortened V by 4 bases and J by 2 bases, and 7 bases separated the two germline ends. Germline V CDR1 and CDR2: SGHDN, FVKESK. This CDR3 is built from 13 residues. CDR3 DNA sequence: TGTGCCAGCAGCCTGGTGGCCACAGATACGCAGTATTTT. Encoded protein: CASSLVATDTQYF.